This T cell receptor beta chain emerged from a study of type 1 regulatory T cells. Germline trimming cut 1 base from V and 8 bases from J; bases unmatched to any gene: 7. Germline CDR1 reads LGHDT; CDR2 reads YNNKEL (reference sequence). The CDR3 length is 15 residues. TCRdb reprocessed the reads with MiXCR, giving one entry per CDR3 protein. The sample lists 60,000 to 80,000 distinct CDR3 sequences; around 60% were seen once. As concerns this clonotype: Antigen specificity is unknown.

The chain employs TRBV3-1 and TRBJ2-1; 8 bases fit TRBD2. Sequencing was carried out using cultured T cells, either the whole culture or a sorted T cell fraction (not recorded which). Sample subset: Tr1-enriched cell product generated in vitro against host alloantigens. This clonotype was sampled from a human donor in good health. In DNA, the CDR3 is TGTGCCAGCAGCCAAGCCATCCTAGCGGGCGATGAGCAGTTCTTC. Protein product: CASSQAILAGDEQFF.